Following are 5 T cell receptor beta chains from one sample sequenced in a study of blood T cell repertoires in COVID-19 (TCRdb year 2020). To prepare the library, the immunoSEQ multiplex PCR assay was applied. As stored in TCRdb, this immuneACCESS dataset retains in-frame rearrangements with V and J assigned. A fraction of the clones does not appear; measured against another copy, unresolved V genes explain less than half of the discrepancy, and the remainder lacks a known reason. This sample gives about 100,000 clones in total; 70% to 85% of them show up just once. The leading ten clones occupy 2.5% to 4% of the sample. The specimen sequenced was peripheral blood. The receptors were gathered from an elderly woman with active or convalescent COVID-19.

The chain recombines TRBV30 with TRBJ2-3; a weak D match, TRBD2 (5 bases). The CDR3 consists of 15 residues. Germline CDR1 and CDR2: GTSNPN and SVGIG (reference sequence). V dropped 1 base and J dropped 4 bases, with 15 bases sitting between them. CDR3: CAWSDPSKEADTQYF. DNA for the CDR3: TGTGCCTGGAGTGACCCTTCGAAGGAGGCAGATACGCAGTATTTT.

This sequence joins TRBV18 and TRBJ1-2; possible D gene TRBD1, 5 bases. The CDR3 is 13 amino acids. From germline, CDR1 is KGHSH and CDR2 LQKENI. Between the trimmed V and J ends, which lost 2 bases and 6 bases, there was a span of 10 bases. For the CDR3, the DNA is TGTGCCAGCTCACCAAGGGGTATTGATGGCTACACCTTC. It encodes CASSPRGIDGYTF.

This clone appeared once. V gene TRBV27 combines with J gene TRBJ2-5, with 7 bases lining up with TRBD2. V lost 2 bases to trimming and J lost 2 bases; unmatched junction nucleotides: 11. The CDR3 length is 17 residues. Germline V CDR1 and CDR2: MNHEY, SMNVEV (reference sequence). The CDR3 region is CASSLIGGAGLQETQYF. In nucleotides, the CDR3 is TGTGCCAGCAGTTTAATCGGGGGAGCGGGGCTTCAAGAGACCCAGTACTTC.

The gene calls are TRBV28 and TRBJ1-2; D is undetermined. Germline V lookup: CDR1 MDHEN, CDR2 SYDVKM. With 7 bases removed from V and 13 bases from J, the gap between germline ends came to 10 bases. This CDR3 region has 9 residues. The CDR3 sequence is CASTVSFTF. The DNA of the CDR3 is TGTGCCAGCACCGTATCCTTCACCTTC.

The chain has TRBV4-1 and TRBJ1-5, with D unresolved. V was clipped by 4 bases and J by 3 bases, with 7 bases between them. This CDR3 comprises 13 residues. The germline gives CDR1 MGHRA, CDR2 YSYEKL. CDR3 sequence: CASSPYLNQPQHF. The CDR3 coding sequence is TGCGCCAGCAGCCCCTATCTCAATCAGCCCCAGCATTTT.